The 14 T cell receptor beta chains below all came from one sample that was sequenced in a study of blood T cell repertoires in COVID-19. Here immunoSEQ multiplex PCR was the method, and the copy in TCRdb shows in-frame clones only, minus some. Of roughly 30,000 clones in the sample, 78% are singletons; the top ten hold roughly 7.4%. The sequenced sample was peripheral blood. These receptor sequences come from a woman aged 55-69 years with acute or convalescent COVID-19.

J is TRBJ1-1 and V is TRBV5-1; tentatively, D is TRBD1 (6 bases). Germline CDR1 reads SGHRS; CDR2 reads YFSETQ. The CDR3 is made up of 15 amino acids. Between the trimmed V and J ends, which lost 3 bases and 1 base, there was a span of 13 bases. CDR3 in amino acids: CASSSTGFPNTEAFF. The CDR3 DNA is TGCGCCAGCAGCTCCACAGGGTTCCCGAACACTGAAGCTTTCTTT.

The chain joins TRBV5-1 to TRBJ2-1, with D unclear. Germline V lookup: CDR1 SGHRS, CDR2 YFSETQ. V lost 4 bases and J lost 9, with 11 bases in between. This CDR3 has 12 amino acids. This CDR3 reads CASSPGGIEQFF. The CDR3 region has the DNA TGCGCCAGCAGCCCTGGTGGCATTGAGCAGTTCTTC.

This clone was found a few times. The chain combines TRBV29-1 with TRBJ1-4, with unresolved D. CDR3 size: 13 residues. The germline V gene encodes CDR1 SQVTM and CDR2 ANQGSEA. Trimming stripped 3 bases from V and 8 bases from J, with 13 bases between. The CDR3 nucleotides read TGCAGCGTTGACACGGGTTTGAGGGAAAAACTGTTTTTT. Its protein is CSVDTGLREKLFF.

The rearrangement uses TRBV7-7 and TRBJ2-5; D perhaps matches TRBD1 (5 bases). Germline CDR1 reads SSHAT; CDR2 reads FNYEAQ (reference sequence). Trimming took 6 bases from V and 2 from J, leaving 16 bases between them. The CDR3 contains 15 residues. CDR3 region: CASSRDMGPQETQYF. Here the CDR3 DNA reads TGTGCCAGCAGTCGAGACATGGGGCCTCAAGAGACCCAGTACTTC.

This chain links TRBV12-3 or TRBV12-4 with TRBJ1-5, with a tentative D call TRBD1 (5 bases). The CDR3 is made up of 13 amino acids. The V end lost 6 bases, the J end lost 7 bases, and 13 bases lay between the germline ends. As DNA, the CDR3 is TGTGCCAGCAGCTGGGGCTCGGCGCAGCCCCAGCATTTT. This codes for CASSWGSAQPQHF.

The chain is built from TRBV30 and TRBJ1-2; D remains ambiguous. This CDR3 region has 12 residues. Per germline, CDR1 GTSNPN and CDR2 SVGIG (reference sequence). The V end lost 3 bases, the J end lost 8 bases, and 13 bases lay between the germline ends. This CDR3 is CAWSAGLGGYTF. The CDR3 DNA sequence: TGTGCCTGGAGCGCTGGACTGGGCGGCTACACCTTC. The whole variable domain, filled in from reference TRBV30 and TRBJ1-2, reads SQTIHQWPATLVQPVGSPLSLECTVEGTSNPNLYWYRQAAGRGLQLLFYSVGIGQISSEVPQNLSASRPQDRQFILSSKKLLLSDSGFYLCAWSAGLGGYTFGSGTRLTVV.

The CDR3 loop reads CADRGLYEQYF. The CDR3 DNA is TGCGCCGACAGGGGGCTTTACGAGCAGTACTTC. The rearrangement uses TRBV5-1 and TRBJ2-7; 10 nucleotides match TRBD1. The CDR3 consists of 11 residues. The trim removed 10 bases at V and 4 bases at J, leaving 2 bases unmatched. Germline V gives CDR1 SGHRS, CDR2 YFSETQ.

The chain has TRBV10-3 and TRBJ2-2; 9 bases align to TRBD1. The CDR3 runs to 14 residues. V shed 10 bases and J 4 bases; nucleotides not matched to a gene: 7. CDR1 is ENHRY, CDR2 SYGVKD, per germline. The DNA for the CDR3 is TGTGCCACCACCCCGACAGGGGGCACCGGGGAGCTGTTTTTT. This translates into CATTPTGGTGELFF.

The chain joins TRBV15 to TRBJ1-5; 7 nucleotides line up with TRBD1. Germline assignment: CDR1 LNHNV and CDR2 YYDKDF (reference sequence). This CDR3 comprises 19 residues. V dropped 3 bases and J dropped 2; count of bases not matched to a gene: 16. The CDR3 DNA is TGTGCCACCAGCAGGACGGGGCAGGGGGATTGGGAGGGCAATCAGCCCCAGCATTTT. Protein product: CATSRTGQGDWEGNQPQHF.

The V gene is TRBV27, the J gene TRBJ1-1; TRBD1 matches 7 bases. The CDR3 spans 17 residues. The junction had 14 bases not matched to a gene; V was cut back by 6 bases and J by 1 base. Germline loops: CDR1 MNHEY, CDR2 SMNVEV (reference sequence). CDR3 sequence: CASSPQTGWYGNTEAFF. CDR3 DNA sequence: TGTGCCAGCAGCCCACAGACAGGGTGGTATGGGAACACTGAAGCTTTCTTT.

The rearrangement uses TRBV9 and TRBJ2-5; the match to TRBD1 covers 10 bases. This CDR3 contains 19 residues. The junction had 13 bases not matched to a gene; V was cut back by 2 bases and J by 0 bases. CDR1 SGDLS and CDR2 YYNGEE come from the germline V gene. The CDR3 nucleotides are TGTGCCAGCAGCGTTTTGGACAGGGGGAGCACAGATTACCAAGAGACCCAGTACTTC. This sequence encodes CASSVLDRGSTDYQETQYF.

This chain uses TRBV7-8 with TRBJ1-3; no clear D. Germline V gene data show CDR1 as SGHVS and CDR2 as FQNEAQ. The germline V and J ends were trimmed by 5 bases and 9 bases, with 14 bases remaining between them. The CDR3 has 13 residues. CDR3 sequence (DNA): TGTGCCAGCAGCCATGGGAGGGCTGGCACCATATATTTT. It translates to CASSHGRAGTIYF.

The rearrangement links TRBV25-1 to TRBJ2-5; TRBD2 matches at 8 bases. Germline values: CDR1 MGHDK, CDR2 SYGVNS. CDR3 length: 17 residues. The trim removed 8 bases at V and 5 bases at J, leaving 19 bases unmatched. This CDR3 is CASRDAAGGTSWETQYF. CDR3 DNA sequence: TGTGCCAGCCGCGACGCGGCGGGGGGTACTTCCTGGGAGACCCAGTACTTC.

The gene calls are TRBV27 and TRBJ2-6; TRBD2 matches at 7 bases. J gave up 0 bases and V 4 bases, and 3 bases lay outside the gene matches. The CDR3 is 16 residues long. Germline lookup yields CDR1 MNHEY and CDR2 SMNVEV (reference sequence). In DNA form, the CDR3 reads TGTGCCAGCAGTTATGGCGGGAGCTCTGGGGCCAACGTCCTGACTTTC. Translated, it gives CASSYGGSSGANVLTF.